A selection of T cell receptor beta chains follows, all from one sample in a study of shared clonotypes between healthy human individuals. TCRdb's table, derived via immunoSEQ multiplex PCR, lists solely in-frame clones and lacks some. The repertoire holds about 180,000 clones, with approximately 95% as singletons. Sequenced sample: naive CD4+ T cells sorted from blood. The receptors were gathered from a woman in her 30s in good health. The CDR3 runs from the conserved cysteine through the conserved F or W. A D gene is named only where the DNA matches it firmly. A row's size may be missing; if present it is once, few, many or a size class.

v_gene: TRBV6-1
j_gene: TRBJ2-7
d_gene: TRBD1
abundance: .
len: 16
CDR3aa: CASSEWSGTVTYEQYF
CDR3nt: TGTGCCAGCAGTGAATGGTCGGGGACAGTGACCTACGAGCAGTACTTC

v_gene: TRBV10-1
j_gene: TRBJ1-5
d_gene: .
abundance: few
len: 12
CDR3aa: CASSVGNQPQHF
CDR3nt: TGCGCCAGCAGTGTCGGGAATCAGCCCCAGCATTTT

v_gene: TRBV28
j_gene: TRBJ1-1
d_gene: .
abundance: .
len: 15
CDR3aa: CASSPATGSNTEAFF
CDR3nt: TGTGCCAGCAGTCCTGCGACGGGATCGAACACTGAAGCTTTCTTT

v_gene: TRBV5-6
j_gene: TRBJ2-6
d_gene: .
abundance: once
len: 17
CDR3aa: CASSLPQGPSGANVLTF
CDR3nt: TGTGCCAGCAGCTTGCCCCAGGGGCCCTCTGGGGCCAACGTCCTGACTTTC

v_gene: TRBV19
j_gene: TRBJ2-3
d_gene: TRBD1
abundance: .
len: 14
CDR3aa: CASSVTGTTDTQYF
CDR3nt: TGTGCCAGTAGCGTGACAGGGACCACAGATACGCAGTATTTT

v_gene: TRBV6-6
j_gene: TRBJ1-2
d_gene: .
abundance: .
len: 13
CDR3aa: CASWTNANYGYTF
CDR3nt: TGTGCCAGCTGGACCAACGCTAACTATGGCTACACCTTC

v_gene: TRBV7-2
j_gene: TRBJ2-7
d_gene: .
abundance: .
len: 17
CDR3aa: CASSLEREPPLGYEQYF
CDR3nt: TGTGCCAGCAGCTTAGAAAGGGAGCCCCCCCTAGGCTACGAGCAGTACTTC

v_gene: TRBV19
j_gene: TRBJ2-2
d_gene: TRBD1
abundance: .
len: 18
CDR3aa: CASSIRATGEPNTGELFF
CDR3nt: TGTGCCAGTAGTATTCGAGCCACAGGGGAACCGAACACCGGGGAGCTGTTTTTT

v_gene: TRBV10-1
j_gene: TRBJ1-1
d_gene: .
abundance: .
len: 13
CDR3aa: CASSTGTQPEAFF
CDR3nt: TGCGCCAGCAGTACCGGGACCCAACCTGAAGCTTTCTTT

v_gene: TRBV2
j_gene: TRBJ1-1
d_gene: TRBD1
abundance: .
len: 16
CDR3aa: CASSLQGRRVNTEAFF
CDR3nt: TGTGCCAGCAGCCTACAGGGGCGGCGGGTGAACACTGAAGCTTTCTTT

v_gene: TRBV20-1
j_gene: TRBJ2-5
d_gene: .
abundance: .
len: 10
CDR3aa: CSASGETQYF
CDR3nt: TGCAGTGCTAGCGGGGAGACCCAGTACTTC

v_gene: TRBV4-1
j_gene: TRBJ1-2
d_gene: .
abundance: .
len: 13
CDR3aa: CASSQEGGYGYTF
CDR3nt: TGCGCCAGCAGCCAAGAGGGCGGCTATGGCTACACCTTC

v_gene: TRBV28
j_gene: TRBJ1-2
d_gene: TRBD1
abundance: .
len: 14
CDR3aa: CASSSPGQGYGYTF
CDR3nt: TGTGCCAGCAGTTCGCCGGGACAGGGCTATGGCTACACCTTC

v_gene: TRBV30
j_gene: TRBJ1-6
d_gene: .
abundance: .
len: 15
CDR3aa: CAWRVHLGLDSPLHF
CDR3nt: TGTGCCTGGAGGGTACATTTAGGTTTAGATTCACCCCTCCACTTT

v_gene: TRBV5-8
j_gene: TRBJ1-1
d_gene: .
abundance: .
len: 14
CDR3aa: CASRYGQPGTEAFF
CDR3nt: TGTGCCAGCAGATATGGACAGCCCGGCACTGAAGCTTTCTTT

v_gene: TRBV27
j_gene: TRBJ2-2
d_gene: .
abundance: .
len: 16
CDR3aa: CASSPRGTVYTGELFF
CDR3nt: TGTGCCAGCAGTCCCCGCGGGACAGTGTACACCGGGGAGCTGTTTTTT

v_gene: TRBV4-1
j_gene: TRBJ1-6
d_gene: .
abundance: .
len: 12
CDR3aa: CASSQQNSPLHF
CDR3nt: TGCGCCAGCAGCCAACAAAATTCACCCCTCCACTTT

v_gene: TRBV9
j_gene: TRBJ2-5
d_gene: .
abundance: .
len: 13
CDR3aa: CASSVDWTETQYF
CDR3nt: TGTGCCAGCAGCGTGGACTGGACGGAGACCCAGTACTTC

v_gene: TRBV30
j_gene: TRBJ1-1
d_gene: .
abundance: .
len: 13
CDR3aa: CAWSEQGPTEAFF
CDR3nt: TGTGCCTGGAGTGAACAGGGACCCACTGAAGCTTTCTTT

v_gene: TRBV28
j_gene: TRBJ2-7
d_gene: .
abundance: .
len: 14
CDR3aa: CASSFGLPSGEQYF
CDR3nt: TGTGCCAGCAGTTTCGGCTTACCCTCGGGAGAGCAGTACTTC

v_gene: TRBV6-5
j_gene: TRBJ2-3
d_gene: .
abundance: .
len: 14
CDR3aa: CASSPIRGTDTQYF
CDR3nt: TGTGCCAGCAGCCCTATCCGGGGCACAGATACGCAGTATTTT

v_gene: TRBV7-2
j_gene: TRBJ2-5
d_gene: .
abundance: once
len: 14
CDR3aa: CASSPYGIQETQYF
CDR3nt: TGTGCCAGCAGCCCCTACGGGATTCAAGAGACCCAGTACTTC

v_gene: TRBV4-1
j_gene: TRBJ2-5
d_gene: TRBD2
abundance: .
len: 16
CDR3aa: CASRPGTSGTQETQYF
CDR3nt: TGCGCCAGCAGACCCGGGACTAGCGGTACCCAAGAGACCCAGTACTTC

v_gene: TRBV11-2
j_gene: TRBJ1-1
d_gene: .
abundance: once
len: 19
CDR3aa: CASSLDRFRARGSDTEAFF
CDR3nt: TGTGCCAGCAGCTTAGATCGGTTCAGGGCAAGGGGGAGCGACACTGAAGCTTTCTTT

v_gene: TRBV28
j_gene: TRBJ1-5
d_gene: TRBD1
abundance: .
len: 15
CDR3aa: CASSFGQGSYQPQHF
CDR3nt: TGTGCCAGCAGTTTCGGACAGGGCTCCTATCAGCCCCAGCATTTT

v_gene: TRBV7-2
j_gene: TRBJ2-1
d_gene: TRBD2
abundance: .
len: 14
CDR3aa: CASSPSGTNNEQFF
CDR3nt: TGTGCCAGCAGCCCTAGCGGGACTAACAATGAACAGTTCTTC

v_gene: TRBV7-3
j_gene: TRBJ2-3
d_gene: .
abundance: .
len: 15
CDR3aa: CASSLTQTSTDTQYF
CDR3nt: TGTGCCAGCAGCTTAACTCAGACTAGCACAGATACGCAGTATTTT

v_gene: TRBV6-5
j_gene: TRBJ2-3
d_gene: .
abundance: .
len: 12
CDR3aa: CATSPGTTTQYF
CDR3nt: TGTGCCACCAGCCCCGGCACTACGACGCAGTATTTT

v_gene: TRBV7-9
j_gene: TRBJ2-3
d_gene: TRBD2
abundance: .
len: 13
CDR3aa: CASREAYTDTQYF
CDR3nt: TGTGCCAGCCGGGAGGCCTACACAGATACGCAGTATTTT

v_gene: TRBV6-4
j_gene: TRBJ2-2
d_gene: .
abundance: .
len: 16
CDR3aa: CASSVTVGGNTGELFF
CDR3nt: TGTGCCAGCAGTGTAACCGTCGGGGGAAACACCGGGGAGCTGTTTTTT

v_gene: TRBV6-5
j_gene: TRBJ2-7
d_gene: .
abundance: .
len: 14
CDR3aa: CASSFHSSSYEQYF
CDR3nt: TGTGCCAGCAGTTTTCATTCGAGCTCCTACGAGCAGTACTTC

v_gene: TRBV5-1
j_gene: TRBJ1-1
d_gene: .
abundance: .
len: 14
CDR3aa: CASSLGQAGPEAFF
CDR3nt: TGCGCCAGCAGCTTGGGGCAAGCCGGGCCTGAAGCTTTCTTT

v_gene: TRBV23-1
j_gene: TRBJ2-6
d_gene: TRBD1
abundance: once
len: 19
CDR3aa: CASSHSRTGQSSGANVLTF
CDR3nt: TGCGCCAGCAGTCATTCTCGGACAGGCCAGAGCTCTGGGGCCAACGTCCTGACTTTC

v_gene: TRBV5-1
j_gene: TRBJ1-1
d_gene: TRBD1
abundance: .
len: 16
CDR3aa: CASSLAPQGGGTEAFF
CDR3nt: TGCGCCAGCAGCTTGGCCCCACAGGGGGGAGGGACTGAAGCTTTCTTT

v_gene: TRBV4-1
j_gene: TRBJ2-7
d_gene: .
abundance: .
len: 13
CDR3aa: CASSQDAGNEQYF
CDR3nt: TGCGCCAGCAGCCAAGATGCGGGGAACGAGCAGTACTTC

v_gene: TRBV9
j_gene: TRBJ2-6
d_gene: .
abundance: once
len: 13
CDR3aa: CASSASGANVLTF
CDR3nt: TGTGCCAGCAGCGCCTCTGGGGCCAACGTCCTGACTTTC

v_gene: TRBV10-3
j_gene: TRBJ1-5
d_gene: .
abundance: .
len: 14
CDR3aa: CAISGGSEDQPQHF
CDR3nt: TGTGCCATCAGCGGGGGCAGTGAGGATCAGCCCCAGCATTTT

v_gene: TRBV19
j_gene: TRBJ1-3
d_gene: .
abundance: .
len: 9
CDR3aa: CAPGDTIYF
CDR3nt: TGTGCCCCTGGAGACACCATATATTTT

v_gene: TRBV4-1
j_gene: TRBJ2-7
d_gene: TRBD1
abundance: .
len: 16
CDR3aa: CASSQAIGTGEDEQYF
CDR3nt: TGCGCCAGCAGCCAAGCTATCGGGACAGGGGAAGACGAGCAGTACTTC

v_gene: TRBV25-1
j_gene: TRBJ2-5
d_gene: TRBD2
abundance: .
len: 17
CDR3aa: CASSDGWSSGAGETQYF
CDR3nt: TGTGCCAGCAGTGACGGGTGGTCTAGCGGGGCGGGGGAGACCCAGTACTTC

v_gene: TRBV28
j_gene: TRBJ2-7
d_gene: TRBD2
abundance: .
len: 16
CDR3aa: CASSWGLARFSYEQYF
CDR3nt: TGTGCCAGCAGTTGGGGACTAGCGCGTTTCTCCTACGAGCAGTACTTC

v_gene: TRBV27
j_gene: TRBJ2-3
d_gene: .
abundance: .
len: 18
CDR3aa: CASSLVGTRRPPTDTQYF
CDR3nt: TGTGCCAGCAGTTTAGTAGGGACTCGGCGGCCCCCCACAGATACGCAGTATTTT

v_gene: TRBV5-6
j_gene: TRBJ1-5
d_gene: .
abundance: .
len: 14
CDR3aa: CASSFSRRYQPQHF
CDR3nt: TGTGCCAGCAGCTTCTCTCGACGTTATCAGCCCCAGCATTTT

v_gene: TRBV30
j_gene: TRBJ1-4
d_gene: .
abundance: .
len: 13
CDR3aa: CASRTPTGEKLFF
CDR3nt: TGTGCCTCCCGGACACCGACGGGGGAAAAACTGTTTTTT

v_gene: TRBV7-2
j_gene: TRBJ2-5
d_gene: TRBD2
abundance: .
len: 16
CDR3aa: CASSLSSGSRRETQYF
CDR3nt: TGTGCCAGCAGCTTAAGTAGCGGGAGCCGGCGGGAGACCCAGTACTTC

v_gene: TRBV5-1
j_gene: TRBJ2-7
d_gene: TRBD1
abundance: few
len: 15
CDR3aa: CASSFHTAGGSEQYF
CDR3nt: TGCGCCAGCAGCTTCCATACCGCAGGGGGCAGCGAGCAGTACTTC

v_gene: TRBV5-8
j_gene: TRBJ2-7
d_gene: .
abundance: .
len: 14
CDR3aa: CASSAWRKTYEQYF
CDR3nt: TGTGCCAGCAGCGCCTGGAGGAAAACCTACGAGCAGTACTTC

v_gene: TRBV6-1
j_gene: TRBJ1-6
d_gene: .
abundance: .
len: 14
CDR3aa: CASSEAAGNSPLHF
CDR3nt: TGTGCCAGCAGTGAAGCGGCAGGGAATTCACCCCTCCACTTT

v_gene: TRBV19
j_gene: TRBJ2-7
d_gene: TRBD2
abundance: .
len: 13
CDR3aa: CASSTRGFTEQYF
CDR3nt: TGTGCCAGTAGTACGCGGGGGTTCACCGAGCAGTACTTC

v_gene: TRBV5-6
j_gene: TRBJ2-7
d_gene: .
abundance: .
len: 14
CDR3aa: CASSGLGTAYEQYF
CDR3nt: TGTGCCAGCAGCGGCCTGGGTACCGCCTACGAGCAGTACTTC

v_gene: TRBV29-1
j_gene: TRBJ2-7
d_gene: TRBD2
abundance: .
len: 13
CDR3aa: CSVDGGSSYEQYF
CDR3nt: TGCAGCGTTGATGGCGGGAGCTCCTACGAGCAGTACTTC

v_gene: TRBV5-4
j_gene: TRBJ2-7
d_gene: TRBD1
abundance: .
len: 13
CDR3aa: CASSVLGQGEQYF
CDR3nt: TGTGCCAGCAGCGTCCTGGGACAGGGCGAGCAGTACTTC

v_gene: TRBV19
j_gene: TRBJ2-1
d_gene: TRBD2
abundance: .
len: 15
CDR3aa: CASSIVGGSRSEQFF
CDR3nt: TGTGCCAGTAGTATTGTTGGCGGGAGTCGGAGTGAGCAGTTCTTC

v_gene: TRBV6-1
j_gene: TRBJ2-1
d_gene: TRBD1
abundance: .
len: 15
CDR3aa: CASTETVGGPFMQFF
CDR3nt: TGTGCCAGCACCGAAACGGTAGGGGGCCCGTTCATGCAGTTCTTC